The rows below give T cell receptor beta chains drawn from one sample of a study of blood T cell repertoires in COVID-19. Method: immunoSEQ multiplex PCR; TCRdb's copy keeps in-frame clones and lacks some. The sample has approximately 460,000 clones, roughly 89% seen once; the top ten hold roughly 0.84%. Sample: peripheral blood. All receptors derive from a young man with COVID-19, enrolled during active disease. The CDR3 runs from the conserved cysteine through the conserved F or W. D genes are given only for firm matches. The listing skips clone size in some rows; elsewhere it reads once, few, many or a size class.

clone size: .
V gene: TRBV27
D gene: TRBD2
J gene: TRBJ2-3
CDR3 DNA: TGTGCCAGCAGTCGATTGGCGGGAGTAGATACGCAGTATTTT
CDR3 protein: CASSRLAGVDTQYF

clone size: .
V gene: TRBV20-1
D gene: TRBD2
J gene: TRBJ2-5
CDR3 DNA: TGCAGTGCTAGTGTGAGCGGGAGGGCCCAGGAGACCCAGTACTTC
CDR3 protein: CSASVSGRAQETQYF

clone size: .
V gene: TRBV19
D gene: .
J gene: TRBJ2-7
CDR3 DNA: TGTGCCAGTAGGGCGGTGGGAGGTGCCTACGAGCAGTACTTC
CDR3 protein: CASRAVGGAYEQYF

clone size: .
V gene: TRBV2
D gene: .
J gene: TRBJ2-2
CDR3 DNA: TGTGCCAGCAGTAGGGAGAGGCGCGGGGAGCTGTTTTTT
CDR3 protein: CASSRERRGELFF

clone size: .
V gene: TRBV7-7
D gene: .
J gene: TRBJ2-3
CDR3 DNA: TGTGCCAGCAGCCCCGGCGGAGGGATGGCAGATACGCAGTATTTT
CDR3 protein: CASSPGGGMADTQYF

clone size: .
V gene: TRBV2
D gene: TRBD1
J gene: TRBJ1-6
CDR3 DNA: TGTGCCAGCAGTGCCATGGACAGGGGGCAATCACCCCTCCACTTT
CDR3 protein: CASSAMDRGQSPLHF

clone size: .
V gene: TRBV6-4
D gene: TRBD1
J gene: TRBJ2-3
CDR3 DNA: TGTGCCAGCAGTGAAACCCCAGGACAGGCAGATACGCAGTATTTT
CDR3 protein: CASSETPGQADTQYF

clone size: .
V gene: TRBV24-1
D gene: TRBD2
J gene: TRBJ2-1
CDR3 DNA: TGTGCCACCAGCGTGGTAGCGGGGGGCAATGAGCAGTTCTTC
CDR3 protein: CATSVVAGGNEQFF

clone size: once
V gene: TRBV5-1
D gene: .
J gene: TRBJ2-2
CDR3 DNA: TGCGCCAGCAGCCCGCTAGACAGTTACACCGGGGAGCTGTTTTTT
CDR3 protein: CASSPLDSYTGELFF

clone size: .
V gene: TRBV6-5
D gene: TRBD1
J gene: TRBJ1-6
CDR3 DNA: TGTGCCAGCAGGGGGACAGGGAATAATTCACCCCTCCACTTT
CDR3 protein: CASRGTGNNSPLHF

clone size: .
V gene: TRBV28
D gene: TRBD1
J gene: TRBJ1-4
CDR3 DNA: TGTGCCAGCAGTCGACAGGGGGTGACAGGTGGCACTAATGAAAAACTGTTTTTT
CDR3 protein: CASSRQGVTGGTNEKLFF

clone size: .
V gene: TRBV5-1
D gene: TRBD2
J gene: TRBJ2-1
CDR3 DNA: TGCGCCAGCACCCGGGAAGGAGCGGGACCCAATGAGCAGTTCTTC
CDR3 protein: CASTREGAGPNEQFF

clone size: .
V gene: TRBV12-3/TRBV12-4
D gene: .
J gene: TRBJ1-1
CDR3 DNA: TGTGCCAGCAGTGCGGACGCAGGGGAAGCTTTCTTT
CDR3 protein: CASSADAGEAFF

clone size: .
V gene: TRBV19
D gene: .
J gene: TRBJ1-4
CDR3 DNA: TGTGCCAGTTTGCCCTCCGGCAGCGCTAATGAAAAACTGTTTTTT
CDR3 protein: CASLPSGSANEKLFF

clone size: once
V gene: TRBV19
D gene: TRBD1
J gene: TRBJ1-1
CDR3 DNA: TGTGCCAGTAGTCCCCTGACAGGGTTGAACACTGAAGCTTTCTTT
CDR3 protein: CASSPLTGLNTEAFF

clone size: .
V gene: TRBV19
D gene: .
J gene: TRBJ2-1
CDR3 DNA: TGTGCCAGTAGTATCGGAGGGGGGGGTCATGAGCAGTTCTTC
CDR3 protein: CASSIGGGGHEQFF

clone size: .
V gene: TRBV3-1/TRBV3-2
D gene: .
J gene: TRBJ2-4
CDR3 DNA: TGTGCCAGCAGCCAAGCCGGACTAGCCAAAAACATTCAGTACTTC
CDR3 protein: CASSQAGLAKNIQYF

clone size: .
V gene: TRBV5-1
D gene: .
J gene: TRBJ2-5
CDR3 DNA: TGCGCCAGCAGCTTTTCGCCCCGGGGGGCCCAAGAGACCCAGTACTTC
CDR3 protein: CASSFSPRGAQETQYF

clone size: .
V gene: TRBV2
D gene: TRBD2
J gene: TRBJ2-7
CDR3 DNA: TGTGCCAGCAGCCTCAAAGCGGGAGGGCCTGGCGAGCAGTACTTC
CDR3 protein: CASSLKAGGPGEQYF

clone size: .
V gene: TRBV6-8
D gene: .
J gene: TRBJ1-1
CDR3 DNA: TGTGCCAGCAGCACACCTATGAGGTTCTCGGCTTTCTTT
CDR3 protein: CASSTPMRFSAFF

clone size: .
V gene: TRBV10-3
D gene: TRBD1
J gene: TRBJ1-1
CDR3 DNA: TGTGCCATCAGTGATTCCCCAGGTAGACAGGGGGTCGAATTCGGGAACACTGAAGCTTTCTTT
CDR3 protein: CAISDSPGRQGVEFGNTEAFF

clone size: .
V gene: TRBV29-1
D gene: .
J gene: TRBJ1-2
CDR3 DNA: TGCAGCGCTCCATCGCTGGGGCCAGTTAGTGGCTACACCTTC
CDR3 protein: CSAPSLGPVSGYTF

clone size: .
V gene: TRBV9
D gene: TRBD2
J gene: TRBJ2-3
CDR3 DNA: TGTGCCAGCAGCCGAGCGGGAGTGCGCACAGATACGCAGTATTTT
CDR3 protein: CASSRAGVRTDTQYF

clone size: .
V gene: TRBV6-5
D gene: .
J gene: TRBJ1-3
CDR3 DNA: TGTGCCAGCAGCTCAGGGCTCTCCTCTGGAAACACCATATATTTT
CDR3 protein: CASSSGLSSGNTIYF

clone size: .
V gene: TRBV11-2
D gene: TRBD2
J gene: TRBJ2-2
CDR3 DNA: TGTGCCAGCAGCTTAGGCCGGGGGGGCAGGAGGAACACCGGGGAGCTGTTTTTT
CDR3 protein: CASSLGRGGRRNTGELFF

clone size: few
V gene: TRBV5-1
D gene: TRBD1
J gene: TRBJ2-2
CDR3 DNA: TGCGCCAGCCAGGGACAGAGGAACACCGGGGAGCTGTTTTTT
CDR3 protein: CASQGQRNTGELFF

clone size: .
V gene: TRBV7-8
D gene: .
J gene: TRBJ1-1
CDR3 DNA: TGTGCCAGCAGCTTAGCTCCGGAGGGCACTGAAGCTTTCTTT
CDR3 protein: CASSLAPEGTEAFF

clone size: .
V gene: TRBV2
D gene: TRBD1
J gene: TRBJ2-2
CDR3 DNA: TGTGCCAGCAGCGAGGGGACAGGGTACAACACCGGGGAGCTGTTTTTT
CDR3 protein: CASSEGTGYNTGELFF

clone size: .
V gene: TRBV9
D gene: .
J gene: TRBJ2-3
CDR3 DNA: TGTGCCAGCAGCGTAGACCGGGAATCCACAGATACGCAGTATTTT
CDR3 protein: CASSVDRESTDTQYF

clone size: .
V gene: TRBV7-6
D gene: .
J gene: TRBJ1-1
CDR3 DNA: TGTGCCAGCAGCTTTACGCTCCAGGGGACCACTGAAGCTTTCTTT
CDR3 protein: CASSFTLQGTTEAFF

clone size: .
V gene: TRBV19
D gene: .
J gene: TRBJ2-3
CDR3 DNA: TGTGCCAGTAGTGTTAGATCAGGGCAAGATACGCAGTATTTT
CDR3 protein: CASSVRSGQDTQYF

clone size: .
V gene: TRBV19
D gene: TRBD2
J gene: TRBJ2-7
CDR3 DNA: TGTGCCAGTAGTCTGACCGGGACTAGCGGTATTTACGAGCAGTACTTC
CDR3 protein: CASSLTGTSGIYEQYF

clone size: once
V gene: TRBV6-5
D gene: .
J gene: TRBJ2-1
CDR3 DNA: TGTGCCAGCAGTTACCTCGGACTGAACAATGAGCAGTTCTTC
CDR3 protein: CASSYLGLNNEQFF

clone size: .
V gene: TRBV7-9
D gene: TRBD1
J gene: TRBJ1-2
CDR3 DNA: TGTGCCAGCAGCCCCCCGGACAGGGAAGACGGCTACACCTTC
CDR3 protein: CASSPPDREDGYTF

clone size: .
V gene: TRBV19
D gene: .
J gene: TRBJ1-6
CDR3 DNA: TGTGCCACCCAGTCGGGGGGACGATCACCCCTCCACTTT
CDR3 protein: CATQSGGRSPLHF

clone size: .
V gene: TRBV11-3
D gene: .
J gene: TRBJ1-6
CDR3 DNA: TGTGCCAGCAGCTACACAGGAGCCTATAATTCACCCCTCCACTTT
CDR3 protein: CASSYTGAYNSPLHF

clone size: .
V gene: TRBV7-8
D gene: TRBD2
J gene: TRBJ2-7
CDR3 DNA: TGTGCCAGCAGCGTCCTAGCGGGAGCCTCCTACGAGCAGTACTTC
CDR3 protein: CASSVLAGASYEQYF

clone size: .
V gene: TRBV3-1/TRBV3-2
D gene: TRBD2
J gene: TRBJ2-2
CDR3 DNA: TGTGCCAGCAGCCAATTAGCGGGAGCCCCCACCGGGGAGCTGTTTTTT
CDR3 protein: CASSQLAGAPTGELFF

clone size: .
V gene: TRBV7-8
D gene: TRBD1
J gene: TRBJ2-2
CDR3 DNA: TGTGCCAGCAGCTTCCGGGACAGGGGTGACACCGGGGAGCTGTTTTTT
CDR3 protein: CASSFRDRGDTGELFF

clone size: .
V gene: TRBV19
D gene: .
J gene: TRBJ2-1
CDR3 DNA: TGTGCCAGTAGTATAGCTATCTACAATGAGCAGTTCTTC
CDR3 protein: CASSIAIYNEQFF

clone size: .
V gene: TRBV30
D gene: .
J gene: TRBJ1-5
CDR3 DNA: TGTGCCTGGAGTGTACTCCCTATTGGCAATCAGCCCCAGCATTTT
CDR3 protein: CAWSVLPIGNQPQHF

clone size: .
V gene: TRBV5-5
D gene: TRBD1
J gene: TRBJ2-5
CDR3 DNA: TGTGCCAGCAGCTCTAAGGACAGGGGGTTGGAGACCCAGTACTTC
CDR3 protein: CASSSKDRGLETQYF

clone size: .
V gene: TRBV6-5
D gene: .
J gene: TRBJ2-2
CDR3 DNA: TGTGCCAGCAGTTACAGTTTTAGCGGGAACACCGGGGAGCTGTTTTTT
CDR3 protein: CASSYSFSGNTGELFF

clone size: .
V gene: TRBV7-9
D gene: TRBD2
J gene: TRBJ2-1
CDR3 DNA: TGTGCCAGCAGCCCGGGGGGACTAGCGGTACATGAGCAGTTCTTC
CDR3 protein: CASSPGGLAVHEQFF

clone size: once
V gene: TRBV29-1
D gene: TRBD1
J gene: TRBJ2-3
CDR3 DNA: TGCAGCGTTGATAAGGGGGCCCGCACAGATACGCAGTATTTT
CDR3 protein: CSVDKGARTDTQYF

clone size: .
V gene: TRBV30
D gene: TRBD2
J gene: TRBJ2-1
CDR3 DNA: TGTGCCTGGCAGGCGGCTAGCGGGAGGGCCCCGCAGTTCTTC
CDR3 protein: CAWQAASGRAPQFF

clone size: .
V gene: TRBV6-4
D gene: .
J gene: TRBJ2-1
CDR3 DNA: TGTGCCAGCAGTGACCTTGGCGGGGGCCCCGGGAATGAGCAGTTCTTC
CDR3 protein: CASSDLGGGPGNEQFF

clone size: .
V gene: TRBV5-4
D gene: .
J gene: TRBJ2-1
CDR3 DNA: TGTGCCAGCAGCCCTTATACAGATGGCAATGAGCAGTTCTTC
CDR3 protein: CASSPYTDGNEQFF

clone size: once
V gene: TRBV2
D gene: TRBD1
J gene: TRBJ2-3
CDR3 DNA: TGTGCCAGCAGCCGTAGAGGGACAGGGGTTAGTGATACGCAGTATTTT
CDR3 protein: CASSRRGTGVSDTQYF

clone size: .
V gene: TRBV3-1/TRBV3-2
D gene: TRBD2
J gene: TRBJ2-2
CDR3 DNA: TGTGCCAGCAGTCTAGGTGGCGGAGCGGGGGGCACAGGCACCGGGGAGCTGTTTTTT
CDR3 protein: CASSLGGGAGGTGTGELFF

clone size: .
V gene: TRBV7-6
D gene: TRBD2
J gene: TRBJ2-7
CDR3 DNA: TGTGCCAGCAGCTCGGGGGGGACCCCGACCTACGAGCAGTACTTC
CDR3 protein: CASSSGGTPTYEQYF

clone size: .
V gene: TRBV27
D gene: TRBD1
J gene: TRBJ1-1
CDR3 DNA: TGTGCCAGCAGTTTGGACAGGGAGACTGAAGCTTTCTTT
CDR3 protein: CASSLDRETEAFF

clone size: .
V gene: TRBV14
D gene: TRBD2
J gene: TRBJ2-3
CDR3 DNA: TGTGCCAGCAGCCCGGGACTAGCGGGGGGGACAGATACGCAGTATTTT
CDR3 protein: CASSPGLAGGTDTQYF

clone size: .
V gene: TRBV2
D gene: TRBD1
J gene: TRBJ2-2
CDR3 DNA: TGTGCCAGCAGTGAATGGGGGCAGGGGGCGACCGGGGAGCTGTTTTTT
CDR3 protein: CASSEWGQGATGELFF

clone size: .
V gene: TRBV2
D gene: .
J gene: TRBJ1-1
CDR3 DNA: TGTGCCAGCAGTGTTAGACGGGGCACTGAAGCTTTCTTT
CDR3 protein: CASSVRRGTEAFF

clone size: .
V gene: TRBV6-1
D gene: TRBD1
J gene: TRBJ2-5
CDR3 DNA: TGTGCCAGCAGTGAAAGGGGGCACCAAGAGACCCAGTACTTC
CDR3 protein: CASSERGHQETQYF

clone size: .
V gene: TRBV4-1
D gene: TRBD2
J gene: TRBJ2-3
CDR3 DNA: TGCGCCAGCAGTTACCGGGGACTAGCGGTTACAGATACGCAGTATTTT
CDR3 protein: CASSYRGLAVTDTQYF

clone size: once
V gene: TRBV2
D gene: .
J gene: TRBJ2-3
CDR3 DNA: TGTGCCAGCAGTATAGAGGGGGGGGGCACAGATACGCAGTATTTT
CDR3 protein: CASSIEGGGTDTQYF

clone size: .
V gene: TRBV3-1/TRBV3-2
D gene: .
J gene: TRBJ2-1
CDR3 DNA: TGTGCCAGCACCGGGCGGGCAAACTACAATGAGCAGTTCTTC
CDR3 protein: CASTGRANYNEQFF